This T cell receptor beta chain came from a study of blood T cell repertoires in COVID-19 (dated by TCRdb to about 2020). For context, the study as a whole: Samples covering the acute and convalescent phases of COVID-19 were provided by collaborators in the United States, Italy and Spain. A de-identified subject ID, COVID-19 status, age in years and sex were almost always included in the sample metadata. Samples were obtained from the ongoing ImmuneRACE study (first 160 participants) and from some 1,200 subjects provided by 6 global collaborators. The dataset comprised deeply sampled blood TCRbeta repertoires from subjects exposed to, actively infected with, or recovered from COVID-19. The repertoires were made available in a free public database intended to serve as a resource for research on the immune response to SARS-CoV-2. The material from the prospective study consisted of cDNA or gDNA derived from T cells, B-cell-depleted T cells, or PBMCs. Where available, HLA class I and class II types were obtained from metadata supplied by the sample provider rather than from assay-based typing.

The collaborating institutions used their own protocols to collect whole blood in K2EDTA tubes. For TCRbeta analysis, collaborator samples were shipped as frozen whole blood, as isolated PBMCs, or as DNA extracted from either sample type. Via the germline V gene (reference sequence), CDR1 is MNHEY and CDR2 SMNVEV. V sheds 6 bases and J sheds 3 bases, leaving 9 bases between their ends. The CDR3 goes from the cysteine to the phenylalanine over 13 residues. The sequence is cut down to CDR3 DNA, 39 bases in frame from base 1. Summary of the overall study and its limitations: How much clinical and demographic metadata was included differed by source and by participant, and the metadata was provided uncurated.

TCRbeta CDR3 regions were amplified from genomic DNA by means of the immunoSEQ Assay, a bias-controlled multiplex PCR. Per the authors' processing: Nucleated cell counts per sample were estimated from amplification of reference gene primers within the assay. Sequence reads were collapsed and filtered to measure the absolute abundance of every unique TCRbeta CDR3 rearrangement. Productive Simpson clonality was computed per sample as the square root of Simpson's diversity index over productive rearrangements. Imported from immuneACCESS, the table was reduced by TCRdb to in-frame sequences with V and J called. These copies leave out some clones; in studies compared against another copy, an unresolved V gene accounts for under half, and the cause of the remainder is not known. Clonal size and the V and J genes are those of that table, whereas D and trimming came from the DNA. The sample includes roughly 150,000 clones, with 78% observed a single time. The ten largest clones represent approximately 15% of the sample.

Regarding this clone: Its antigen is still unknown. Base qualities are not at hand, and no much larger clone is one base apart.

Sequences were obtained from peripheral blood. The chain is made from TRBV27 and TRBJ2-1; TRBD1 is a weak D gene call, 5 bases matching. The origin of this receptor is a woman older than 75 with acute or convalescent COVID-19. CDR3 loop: CASRVTVYNEQFF. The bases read TGTGCCAGCAGGGTGACAGTCTACAATGAGCAGTTCTTC.